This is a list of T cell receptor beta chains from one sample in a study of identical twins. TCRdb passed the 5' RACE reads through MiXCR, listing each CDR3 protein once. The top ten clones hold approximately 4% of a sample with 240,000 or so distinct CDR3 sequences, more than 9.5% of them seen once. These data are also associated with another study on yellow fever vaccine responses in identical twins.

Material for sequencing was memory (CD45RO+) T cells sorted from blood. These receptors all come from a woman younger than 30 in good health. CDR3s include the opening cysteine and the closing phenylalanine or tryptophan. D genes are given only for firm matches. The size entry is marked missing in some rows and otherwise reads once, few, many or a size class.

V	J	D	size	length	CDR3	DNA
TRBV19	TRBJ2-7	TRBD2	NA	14	CASSTSGGTYEQYF	TGTGCCAGTAGTACTAGCGGGGGAACCTACGAGCAGTACTTC
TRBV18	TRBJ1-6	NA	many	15	CASSPPRTADSPLHF	TGTGCCAGCTCACCACCCAGGACAGCCGATTCACCCCTCCACTTT
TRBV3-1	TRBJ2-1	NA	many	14	CASSQGLAYNEQFF	TGTGCCAGCAGCCAAGGGCTAGCGTACAATGAGCAGTTCTTC
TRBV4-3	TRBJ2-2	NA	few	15	CASSQVVRDTGELFF	TGCGCCAGCAGCCAAGTTGTCAGGGACACCGGGGAGCTGTTTTTT
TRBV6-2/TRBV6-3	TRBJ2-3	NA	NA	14	CASSGGNPTDTQYF	TGTGCCAGCTCCGGGGGTAATCCCACAGATACGCAGTATTTT
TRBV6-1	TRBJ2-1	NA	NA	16	CASTLPRSRGANEQFF	TGTGCCAGCACCCTCCCCCGATCGCGGGGCGCCAATGAGCAGTTCTTC
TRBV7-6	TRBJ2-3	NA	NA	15	CASSLSPPDSDTQYF	TGTGCCAGCAGCTTAAGCCCCCCGGATTCGGATACGCAGTATTTT
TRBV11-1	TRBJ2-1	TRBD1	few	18	CASQKKTGTEFSYNEQFF	TGTGCCAGCCAGAAAAAAACCGGGACAGAATTTTCCTACAATGAGCAGTTCTTC
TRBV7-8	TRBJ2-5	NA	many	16	CASSYPIAEVQETQYF	TGTGCCAGCAGCTACCCGATAGCGGAAGTCCAAGAGACCCAGTACTTC
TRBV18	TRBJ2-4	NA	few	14	CASSSGLAKNIQYF	TGTGCCAGCTCGTCCGGATTAGCCAAAAACATTCAGTACTTC
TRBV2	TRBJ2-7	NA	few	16	CAKDGSMRTLPGEQYF	TGTGCCAAAGACGGTAGTATGCGGACCCTGCCGGGCGAGCAGTACTTC
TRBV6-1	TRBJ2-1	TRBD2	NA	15	CASRPGGGRGNEQFF	TGTGCCAGCAGACCCGGGGGGGGGCGAGGTAATGAGCAGTTCTTC
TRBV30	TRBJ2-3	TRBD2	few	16	CAWSGTSGASTDTQYF	TGTGCCTGGAGCGGGACTAGCGGGGCCAGCACAGATACGCAGTATTTT
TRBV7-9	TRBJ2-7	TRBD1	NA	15	CASSPAGQAIFEQYF	TGTGCCAGCAGCCCGGCGGGACAGGCTATCTTCGAGCAGTACTTC
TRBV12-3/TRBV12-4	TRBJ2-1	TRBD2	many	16	CASNPSGAGSYNEQFF	TGTGCCAGCAACCCTAGCGGGGCCGGCTCCTACAATGAGCAGTTCTTC
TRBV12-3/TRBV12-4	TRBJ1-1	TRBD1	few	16	CASSLALRGPNGGAFF	TGTGCCAGCAGTTTAGCGCTAAGGGGGCCAAATGGTGGAGCTTTCTTT
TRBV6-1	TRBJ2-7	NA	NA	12	CASGGGSYEQYF	TGTGCCTCAGGGGGAGGTTCCTACGAGCAGTACTTC
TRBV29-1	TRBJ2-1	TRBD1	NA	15	CSVGKGDRLNNEQFF	TGCAGCGTGGGAAAGGGGGACAGGCTGAACAATGAGCAGTTCTTC
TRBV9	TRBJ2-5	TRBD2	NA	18	CASSVAELAGLKKETQYF	TGTGCCAGCAGCGTAGCTGAACTAGCGGGGCTGAAAAAGGAGACCCAGTACTTC
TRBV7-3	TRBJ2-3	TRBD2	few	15	CASSLVAGGRDTQYF	TGTGCCAGCAGCTTAGTAGCGGGGGGCAGGGATACGCAGTATTTT
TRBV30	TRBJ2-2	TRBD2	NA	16	CAWSVPGGGYTGELFF	TGTGCCTGGAGTGTACCGGGAGGAGGGTACACCGGGGAGCTGTTTTTT
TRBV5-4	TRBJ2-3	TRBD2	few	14	CASSLERGRDTQYF	TGTGCCAGCAGCTTGGAGCGGGGAAGGGATACGCAGTATTTT